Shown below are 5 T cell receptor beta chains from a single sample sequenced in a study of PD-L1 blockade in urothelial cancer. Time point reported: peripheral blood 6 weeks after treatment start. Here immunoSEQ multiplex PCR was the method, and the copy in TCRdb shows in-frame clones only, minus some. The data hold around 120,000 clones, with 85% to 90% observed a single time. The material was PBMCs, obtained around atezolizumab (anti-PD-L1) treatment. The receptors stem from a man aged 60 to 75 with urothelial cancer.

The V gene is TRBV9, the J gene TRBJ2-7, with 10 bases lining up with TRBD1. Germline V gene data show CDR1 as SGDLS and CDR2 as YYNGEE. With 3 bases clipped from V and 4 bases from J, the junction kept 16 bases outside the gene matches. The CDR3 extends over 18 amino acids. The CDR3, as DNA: TGTGCCAGCAGCGGATCGCCGGGACAGGGGTCCGGCGGTTACGAGCAGTACTTC. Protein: CASSGSPGQGSGGYEQYF.

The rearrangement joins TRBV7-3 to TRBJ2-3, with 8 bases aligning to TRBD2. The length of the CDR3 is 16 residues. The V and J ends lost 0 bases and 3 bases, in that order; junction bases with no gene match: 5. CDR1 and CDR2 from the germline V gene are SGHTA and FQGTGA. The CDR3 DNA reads TGTGCCAGCAGCTTAACGGGGCCGGGGGGGACAGATACGCAGTATTTT. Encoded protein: CASSLTGPGGTDTQYF.

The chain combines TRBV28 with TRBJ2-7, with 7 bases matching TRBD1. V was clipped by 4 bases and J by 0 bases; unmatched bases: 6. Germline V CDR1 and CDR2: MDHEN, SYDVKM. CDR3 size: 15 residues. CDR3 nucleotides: TGTGCCAGCAGTTCGGGACAGACTTACTCCTACGAGCAGTACTTC. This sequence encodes CASSSGQTYSYEQYF.

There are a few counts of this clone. CDR3 DNA: TGTGCCAGTAGCCCCTTATCTAGCACAGATACGCAGTATTTT. Its translation is CASSPLSSTDTQYF. The rearrangement joins TRBV19 to TRBJ2-3; D gene unclear. The CDR3 sequence is 14 residues long. Germline CDR1 reads LNHDA; CDR2 reads SQIVND (reference sequence). V was shortened by 6 bases and J by 0 bases, with 10 bases between the two germline ends.

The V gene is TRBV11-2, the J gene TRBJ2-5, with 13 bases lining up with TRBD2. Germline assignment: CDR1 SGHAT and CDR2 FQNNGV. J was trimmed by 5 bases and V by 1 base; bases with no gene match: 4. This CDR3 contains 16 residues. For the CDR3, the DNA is TGTGCCAGCAGCTTAGGGACTAGCGGGAGTAGGGAGACCCAGTACTTC. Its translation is CASSLGTSGSRETQYF.